Each of the 4 T cell receptor beta chains below was sequenced from the same sample in a study of control samples from healthy donors and cancer patients. Data came from immunoSEQ multiplex PCR; TCRdb stores just in-frame clones and leaves some out. The table includes roughly 8,500 clones, roughly 90% detected once. Sequenced material: PBMCs. Receptors originate from a man aged 55 to 70 with colorectal cancer.

The chain uses TRBV18 and TRBJ2-6, with D uncertain. There are 14 residues in the CDR3. The V gene lost 4 bases and the J gene lost 1 base, with 5 bases spanning the gap. CDR1 and CDR2 from the germline V gene are KGHSH and LQKENI. CDR3 nucleotides: TGTGCCAGCTCACTAGGGTCTGGGGCCAACGTCCTGACTTTC. Protein sequence: CASSLGSGANVLTF.

The chain recombines TRBV24-1 with TRBJ1-2; no firm D call. V was cut by 4 bases and J by 8 bases, with 10 bases left in between. Germline values: CDR1 KGHDR, CDR2 SFDVKD. This CDR3 comprises 12 residues. CDR3 in amino acids: CATSDRSLGYTF. The CDR3 coding sequence is TGTGCCACCAGTGACAGGTCTTTGGGCTACACCTTC.

CDR3 sequence (DNA): TGTGCCAGCAGCTTAGGGACAGGCACTGAAGCTTTCTTT. It translates to CASSLGTGTEAFF. The chain links TRBV7-9 to TRBJ1-1; the match to TRBD1 covers 7 bases. Germline loops: CDR1 SEHNR, CDR2 FQNEAQ (reference sequence). The CDR3 covers 13 residues. After removal of 1 base from V and 4 bases from J, the junction contained 0 bases not matched to a gene.

The J gene is TRBJ2-7, the V gene TRBV5-8; a possible D gene is TRBD2 (5 bases). Germline CDR1 reads SGHTS; CDR2 reads YDEGEE. The germline V and J ends were trimmed by 0 bases and 9 bases, with 19 bases remaining between them. CDR3 length: 15 amino acids. The DNA of the CDR3 is TGTGCCAGCAGCTTGGTTTTAGGGTCCCACGCGGGGCAGTACTTC. It codes for CASSLVLGSHAGQYF.